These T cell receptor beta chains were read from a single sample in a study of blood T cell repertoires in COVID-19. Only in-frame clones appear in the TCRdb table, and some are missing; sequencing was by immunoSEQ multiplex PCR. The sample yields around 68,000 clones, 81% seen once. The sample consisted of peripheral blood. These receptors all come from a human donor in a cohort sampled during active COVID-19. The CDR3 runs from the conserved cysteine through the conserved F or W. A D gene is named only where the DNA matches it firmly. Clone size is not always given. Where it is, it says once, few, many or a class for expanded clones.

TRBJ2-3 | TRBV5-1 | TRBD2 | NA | TGCGCCAGCAGCCCCTCCGTCGAGGGACTAGCGGGAATGTGGGCCCCAGATACGCAGTATTTT | CASSPSVEGLAGMWAPDTQYF
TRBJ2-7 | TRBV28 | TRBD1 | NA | TGTGCCAGCTATGACAGGGCTAAGAAGCAGTACTTC | CASYDRAKKQYF
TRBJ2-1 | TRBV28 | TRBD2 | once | TGTGCCAGCAGTCCACTAAGCGGGGTTTACAATGAGCAGTTCTTC | CASSPLSGVYNEQFF
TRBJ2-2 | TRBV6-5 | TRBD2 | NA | TGTGCCTCAGCCGTGGGGAGGGGCGGGGAGCTGTTTTTT | CASAVGRGGELFF
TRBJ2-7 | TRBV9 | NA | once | TGTGCCAGCAGCGTAGGCGGGGACCCCTCCTACGAGCAGTACTTC | CASSVGGDPSYEQYF
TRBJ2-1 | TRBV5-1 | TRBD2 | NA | TGCGCCAGCAGCCCTAGCGGGAGCGCCTACAATGAGCAGTTCTTC | CASSPSGSAYNEQFF
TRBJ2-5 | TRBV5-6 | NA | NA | TGTGCCAGCAGCTTGGCCCCGGGGACCCAGTACTTC | CASSLAPGTQYF
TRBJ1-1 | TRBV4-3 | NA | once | TGCGCCAGCAGCCAAGAACACTCGACATTGAACACTGAAGCTTTCTTT | CASSQEHSTLNTEAFF
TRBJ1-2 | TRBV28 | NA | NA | TGTGCCAGCAGTTCACCGGGGGTTAATGGCTACACCTTC | CASSSPGVNGYTF
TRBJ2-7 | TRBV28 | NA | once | TGTGCCAGCAGTTTAGACGGCAGGGCCCCCTCCGAGGAGCAGTACTTC | CASSLDGRAPSEEQYF
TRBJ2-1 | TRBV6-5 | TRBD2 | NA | TGTGCCAGCAACCCCGGGGCTAGCGGGATCCAGTTCTTC | CASNPGASGIQFF
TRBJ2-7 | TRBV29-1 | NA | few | TGCAGCGTTGCTAGCGCCTCCTACGAGCAGTACTTC | CSVASASYEQYF
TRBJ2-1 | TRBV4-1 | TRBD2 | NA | TGCGCCAGCAGCCAAGGGCTTATTATGACTAGCGGGGGACCCTACAATGAGCAGTTCTTC | CASSQGLIMTSGGPYNEQFF
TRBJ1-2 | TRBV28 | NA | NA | TGTGCCACCGGCCGGGGTCTCTACGGCTACACCTTC | CATGRGLYGYTF
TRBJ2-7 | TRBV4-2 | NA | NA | TGTGCCAGCAGCCAAGCCCTGAGCGACGAGCAGTACTTC | CASSQALSDEQYF
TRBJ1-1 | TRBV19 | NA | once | TGTGCCAGTAGGCTTGACTTGAACACTGAAGCTTTCTTT | CASRLDLNTEAFF
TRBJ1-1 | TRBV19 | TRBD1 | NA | TGTGCCAGTAGAAGGGGGCTTCAGGAAGCTTTCTTT | CASRRGLQEAFF
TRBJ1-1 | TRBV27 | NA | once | TGTGCCAGCAACCCATGGGCGGGGTCGAACACTGAAGCTTTCTTT | CASNPWAGSNTEAFF
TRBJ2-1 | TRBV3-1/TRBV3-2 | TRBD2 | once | TGTGCCAGCAGCCCTACTAGCGGGAGCTGGAATGAGCAGTTCTTC | CASSPTSGSWNEQFF
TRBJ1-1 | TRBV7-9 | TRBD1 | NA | TGTGCCAGCAGCTTCTATGGCCCGAGACAGGGGGCGCAAGGGGAAGCTTTCTTT | CASSFYGPRQGAQGEAFF
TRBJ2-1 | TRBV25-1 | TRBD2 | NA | TGTGCCAGCAGTGAATCGGGGGGGCGTTACAATGAGCAGTTCTTC | CASSESGGRYNEQFF
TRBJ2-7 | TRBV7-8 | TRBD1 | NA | TGTGCCAGCAGCTTAGTTGCCGGGACAGGAGACTACGAGCAGTACTTC | CASSLVAGTGDYEQYF
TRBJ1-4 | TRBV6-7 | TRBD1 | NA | TGTGCCAGCAGCCCCCGACAGGGATCTAGGGAAAAACTGTTTTTT | CASSPRQGSREKLFF
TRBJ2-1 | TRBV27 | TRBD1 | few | TGTGCCAGCAGTCGGACAGGGGGGCCCTACAATGAGCAGTTCTTC | CASSRTGGPYNEQFF
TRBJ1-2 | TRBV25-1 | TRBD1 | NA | TGTGCCAGCAGTGAATATAACCAGGGGGCGCGTGGCTACACCTTC | CASSEYNQGARGYTF
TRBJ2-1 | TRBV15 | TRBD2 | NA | TGTGCCACCAGCAGAGCCGGGACTAGCGGGAGGCATGAGCAGTTCTTC | CATSRAGTSGRHEQFF
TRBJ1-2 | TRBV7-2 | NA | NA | TGTGCCAGCAGCTCCCCCTCCTATGGCTACACCTTC | CASSSPSYGYTF
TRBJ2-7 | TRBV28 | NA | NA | TGTGCCAGCACCTCGAGAGAATACGAGCAGTACTTC | CASTSREYEQYF
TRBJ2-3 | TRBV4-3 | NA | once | TGCGCCAGCAGCCAAGGGACTCCGGATACGCAGTATTTT | CASSQGTPDTQYF
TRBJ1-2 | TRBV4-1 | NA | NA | TGCGCCAGCAGCCAAGGAGGAGCGGACGGGTATGGCTACACCTTC | CASSQGGADGYGYTF
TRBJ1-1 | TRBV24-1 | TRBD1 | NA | TGTGCCACCAGTGATGTAGGACAGGGGGATTTAGCTTTCTTT | CATSDVGQGDLAFF
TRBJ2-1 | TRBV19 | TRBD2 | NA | TGTGCCAGTAGTATCTCTTCGGGACTAGCGGGAATGTATGAGCAGTTCTTC | CASSISSGLAGMYEQFF
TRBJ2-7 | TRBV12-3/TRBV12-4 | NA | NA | TGTGCCAGCAGTTTGGACTCTTCCTACGAGCAGTACTTC | CASSLDSSYEQYF
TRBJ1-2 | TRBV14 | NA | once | TGTGCCAGCAGCCAAGATAAACAGGGATTTGGCTACACCTTC | CASSQDKQGFGYTF
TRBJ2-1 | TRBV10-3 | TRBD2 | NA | TGTGCCATCGGGGGGGAGGATATTGGGAAGAATGAGCAGTTCTTC | CAIGGEDIGKNEQFF
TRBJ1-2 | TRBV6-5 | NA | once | TGTGCCAGCAGTTACAGCGGGCAGGGCTATGGCTACACCTTC | CASSYSGQGYGYTF
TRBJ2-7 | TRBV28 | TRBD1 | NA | TGTGCCAGCAGTTTACTGGGACAGGTACGCGAGCAGTACTTC | CASSLLGQVREQYF
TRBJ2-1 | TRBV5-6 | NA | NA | TGTGCCAGCAGCCGACAGTACAATGAGCAGTTCTTC | CASSRQYNEQFF
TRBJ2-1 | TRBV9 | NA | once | TGTGCCAGCAGCGTAAGGAGGTTGTCCAATGAGCAGTTCTTC | CASSVRRLSNEQFF
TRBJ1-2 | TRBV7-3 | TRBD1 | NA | TGTGCCAGCAGCCCAGGGACAGGAAGCTACACCTTC | CASSPGTGSYTF
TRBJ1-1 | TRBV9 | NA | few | TGTGCCAGCAGCCCGCACTCGAACACTGAAGCTTTCTTT | CASSPHSNTEAFF
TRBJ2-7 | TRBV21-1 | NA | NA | TGTGCCAGCAGCAAACGGGGACAGGGTCCCAACTACGAGCAGTACTTC | CASSKRGQGPNYEQYF
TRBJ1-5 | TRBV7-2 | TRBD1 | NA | TGTGCCAGCAGCTTAAACAGGGGGGTCTGCGGCAATCAGCCCCAGCATTTT | CASSLNRGVCGNQPQHF
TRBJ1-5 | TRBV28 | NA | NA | TGTGCCAGCAGAAACGCGGGCCAAAGCGGTCAGCCCCAGCATTTT | CASRNAGQSGQPQHF
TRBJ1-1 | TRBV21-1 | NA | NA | TGTGCCAGCAGCAAAAGGGGGACCGCAACAGGAGGACCCATGAACACTGAAGCTTTCTTT | CASSKRGTATGGPMNTEAFF
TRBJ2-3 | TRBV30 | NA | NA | TGTGCCTGGGGGGACTTTCGGGATACGCAGTATTTT | CAWGDFRDTQYF
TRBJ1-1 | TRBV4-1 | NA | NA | TGCGCCAGCAGCCAAGAGAGGCAGTCGGGGGGTGAAGCTTTCTTT | CASSQERQSGGEAFF
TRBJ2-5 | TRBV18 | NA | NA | TGTGCCAGCTCAAAGGGGTCGGCGGAGACCCAGTACTTC | CASSKGSAETQYF
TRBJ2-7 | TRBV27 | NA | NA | TGTGCCAGCAGTTTCACTACAGGCCGCTACGAGCAGTACTTC | CASSFTTGRYEQYF
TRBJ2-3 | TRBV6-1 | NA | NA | TGTGCCAGCAGTGAAGAGGGAGACCCCACAGATACGCAGTATTTT | CASSEEGDPTDTQYF
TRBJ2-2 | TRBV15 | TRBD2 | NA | TGTGCCACCAGCACCCGGAAGACTAGCAGGGAGCTGTTTTTT | CATSTRKTSRELFF
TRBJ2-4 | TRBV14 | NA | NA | TGTGCCAGCAGCCAAGACGGGGGAGCCAAAAACATTCAGTACTTC | CASSQDGGAKNIQYF
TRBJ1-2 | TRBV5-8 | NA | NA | TGTGCCAGCAGCCCCGATGGGGGGGGAAGCTATGGCTACACCTTC | CASSPDGGGSYGYTF